The clone carrying this T cell receptor beta chain turned up a few times. Antigen: not known. This sample is part of a study of human T cells and chemical hapten exposure. Whole-study context: While the roughly 22-week study was under way, patients received diphenylcyclopropenone on the scalp every week. Findings and caveats of the study: Expanded TCR counts at PT1 were positively correlated with the patch test score.

Trimming shortened V by 9 bases and J by 9 bases, and 23 bases separated the two germline ends. CDR3 size: 15 residues. Per the germline V gene, CDR1 is MGHDK and CDR2 is SYGVNS. Time point in this sample: patch test 3, about 24 weeks after DPC sensitization. The treatment is: therapeutic diphenylcyclopropenone sensitization with weekly scalp DPC. TCRdb re-called the RACE reads through MiXCR, storing one row per CDR3 protein. The sample holds about 160,000 distinct CDR3 sequences, roughly 26% seen once. The receptor was isolated from a woman between 18 and 29 years old with alopecia areata. Some clones in this sample may be carry-over from other donors' samples. The rearrangement uses TRBV25-1 and TRBJ2-2; tentatively, D is TRBD1 (6 bases). Sequences were derived from whole blood, sampled in connection with sensitization to the hapten diphenylcyclopropenone (DPC). The chain's CDR3 is CARPPPCRGVRELFF. CDR3 DNA: TGTGCCAGGCCACCCCCCTGCAGGGGTGTCCGGGAGCTGTTTTTT.